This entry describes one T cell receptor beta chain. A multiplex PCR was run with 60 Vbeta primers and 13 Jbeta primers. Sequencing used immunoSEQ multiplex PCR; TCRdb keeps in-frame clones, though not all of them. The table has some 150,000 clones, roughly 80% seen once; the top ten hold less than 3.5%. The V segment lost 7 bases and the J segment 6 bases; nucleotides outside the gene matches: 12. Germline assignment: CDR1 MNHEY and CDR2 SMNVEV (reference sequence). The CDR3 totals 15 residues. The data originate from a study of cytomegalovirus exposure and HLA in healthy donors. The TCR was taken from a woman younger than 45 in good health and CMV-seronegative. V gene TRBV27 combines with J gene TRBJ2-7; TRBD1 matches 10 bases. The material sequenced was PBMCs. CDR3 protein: CASTFSGQGFAEQYF. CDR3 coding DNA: TGTGCCAGCACCTTCTCGGGACAGGGGTTTGCCGAGCAGTACTTC.